Following are 4 T cell receptor beta chains from one sample sequenced in a study of neurological immune-mediated disorders. TCRdb reanalysed the 5' RACE reads using MiXCR and keeps one entry per CDR3 protein. This table holds 50,000 to 80,000 distinct CDR3 sequences, 4.5% to 5.5% found once. Sequencing used PBMCs. The receptors derive from a man aged 25 to 40 with multiple sclerosis.

The chain uses TRBV5-1 and TRBJ2-3, with a weak D call TRBD2 (6 bases). This CDR3 spans 16 amino acids. Trimming shortened V by 1 base and J by 2 bases, and 14 bases separated the two germline ends. From germline, CDR1 is SGHRS and CDR2 YFSETQ. The CDR3 DNA follows: TGCGCCAGCAGCTTGAGGCCGGGGGAGCTCACAGATACGCAGTATTTT. It yields the protein CASSLRPGELTDTQYF.

This clonotype was recorded at least ten times. The V call is TRBV4-1, the J call TRBJ2-3, with 9 bases fitting TRBD2. Germline assignment: CDR1 MGHRA and CDR2 YSYEKL. The CDR3 covers 17 residues. The ends lost 1 base at V and 0 bases at J; junction bases unmatched: 5. This chain's CDR3 is CASSQVGLAGSTDTQYF. The CDR3 DNA sequence: TGCGCCAGCAGCCAAGTCGGTCTAGCGGGGAGCACAGATACGCAGTATTTT.

This sequence joins TRBV6-5 and TRBJ1-1; the match to TRBD1 covers 8 bases. The CDR3 has 15 amino acids. Unmatched junction bases numbered 9, after V lost 5 bases and J lost 4 bases. CDR1 MNHEY and CDR2 SVGAGI come from the germline V gene. The CDR3 sequence: CASSGQGGVRTEAFF. The CDR3 DNA reads as TGTGCCAGCAGTGGACAGGGAGGGGTACGCACTGAAGCTTTCTTT.

This clonotype was seen repeatedly, ten times or more. The chain uses TRBV12-5 and TRBJ1-4; weak D call: TRBD1 (5 bases). V dropped 4 bases and J dropped 5 bases, with 14 bases sitting between them. In germline, CDR1 is LGHNT, CDR2 FRNRAP. The CDR3 runs to 15 residues. CDR3 nucleotide sequence: TGTGCTAGTGGTTCGGACAAAGTCGGGAATGAAAAACTGTTTTTT. Its translation: CASGSDKVGNEKLFF.